This note documents a single T cell receptor (beta chain) sequence. All patients experienced relapse after autologous stem cell transplantation, and brentuximab vedotin exposure was variable. After removal of 2 bases from V and 4 bases from J, the junction contained 5 bases not matched to a gene. There are 15 residues in the CDR3. CDR1 is ENHRY and CDR2 is SYGVKD in the germline V gene. The record originates from a study of PD-1 blockade in classical Hodgkin lymphoma. Clones were read by immunoSEQ multiplex PCR, and TCRdb kept only the in-frame ones, dropping some. Of some 45,000 clones in the sample, 88% were seen once.

This receptor was taken from a human donor with classical Hodgkin lymphoma. The chain is built from TRBV10-3 and TRBJ2-3, with 8 bases lining up with TRBD1. The material was peripheral blood mononuclear cells (PBMCs), obtained at baseline. Here the CDR3 reads CAISETPTGADTQYF. CDR3 DNA sequence: TGTGCCATCAGTGAGACCCCGACAGGGGCAGATACGCAGTATTTT.